This T cell receptor beta chain was observed in a study of spatial heterogeneity in lung cancer. TCRdb processed the 5' RACE reads anew with MiXCR; each CDR3 protein has one entry. The data show 26,000 or so distinct CDR3 sequences, 8.4% seen once. The time point: sample taken at primary tumor resection. Sequencing was performed on whole RNA extracted from tumor and nontumor lung tissue, or from frozen PBMC, and the material was left unsorted. This clonotype qualifies as medium-sized. Its cognate antigen is unknown. The study, taken as a whole, reports: There were more appearances of ubiquitous expanded tumor TCRs in blood at resection than at follow-up.

The sample here was PBMCs, taken at surgery. This sequence was found in a female donor with early-stage non-small cell lung cancer.

CDR3 DNA sequence: TGTGCCAGCAGCTTAAAGTCCCTGAACACTGAAGCTTTCTTT. Translating gives CASSLKSLNTEAFF. The chain carries TRBV11-1 and TRBJ1-1; D uncertain. The germline V gene encodes CDR1 SGHAT and CDR2 FQDESV (reference sequence). V was trimmed by 2 bases and J by 0 bases, leaving 7 bases between them. The CDR3 extends over 14 amino acids.